One and the same sample provided the 21 T cell receptor beta chains below, sequenced in a study of blood T cell repertoires in COVID-19. Only in-frame clones appear in the TCRdb table, and some are missing; sequencing was by immunoSEQ multiplex PCR. The sample records 150,000 to 200,000 clones, more than 75% being singletons. The specimen sequenced was PBMCs or T cells enriched from blood (not recorded which). All receptors come from a woman aged 45-59 years with acute COVID-19.

The chain employs TRBV19 and TRBJ2-1; TRBD2 matches 7 bases. Germline CDR1 LNHDA, CDR2 SQIVND (reference sequence). The V and J ends lost 5 bases and 5 bases, in that order; junction bases with no gene match: 18. The CDR3 sequence is 18 residues long. The CDR3 is CASSPLPMGRGNHNEQFF. The CDR3 DNA is TGTGCCAGTAGTCCTCTTCCAATGGGGCGGGGGAACCACAATGAGCAGTTCTTC. Combining the CDR3 with reference TRBV19 and TRBJ2-1 gives the whole variable domain DGGITQSPKYLFRKEGQNVTLSCEQNLNHDAMYWYRQDPGQGLRLIYYSQIVNDFQKGDIAEGYSVSREKKESFPLTVTSAQKNPTAFYLCASSPLPMGRGNHNEQFFGPGTRLTVL.

CDR3 DNA: TGTGCCAGCAGCACCGGGACAGCCTACAATGAGCAGTTCTTC. The encoded protein is CASSTGTAYNEQFF. This chain uses TRBV7-2 with TRBJ2-1; TRBD1 matches 7 bases. V trimming: 5 bases; J trimming: 2 bases; junction bases outside the gene matches: 3. The CDR3 sequence is 14 residues long. Germline V gene sequence: CDR1 SGHTA, CDR2 FQGNSA.

The V gene is TRBV25-1, the J gene TRBJ1-6; D unclear. Trimming left V 4 bases short and J 0 bases short, with 10 bases between. This CDR3 spans 16 amino acids. Germline V CDR1 and CDR2: MGHDK, SYGVNS. The CDR3 reads CASSATEGSYNSPLHF. CDR3 bases: TGTGCCAGCAGTGCGACCGAGGGCTCCTATAATTCACCCCTCCACTTT.

In this sample, this clone turned up once. The genes are TRBV5-1 and TRBJ1-6; D perhaps matches TRBD1 (5 bases). This CDR3 is built from 16 residues. The ends were cut back, 4 bases at V and 10 bases at J, with 21 bases in the middle. CDR1 and CDR2 (germline): SGHRS, YFSETQ. CDR3: CASSGGVVRSGSPLHF. In nucleotides, the CDR3 is TGCGCCAGCAGCGGGGGGGTTGTGCGTTCAGGATCACCCCTCCACTTT.

The chain recombines TRBV18 with TRBJ1-2; D not resolved. Germline V gives CDR1 KGHSH, CDR2 LQKENI. The CDR3 sequence is 14 residues long. The ends were cut back, 2 bases at V and 5 bases at J, with 12 bases in the middle. CDR3 nucleotide sequence: TGTGCCAGCTCACCAGGGAGCGCACGGTATGGCTACACCTTC. Its protein product is CASSPGSARYGYTF. The full variable domain, in which reference TRBV18 and TRBJ1-2 provide the parts outside the CDR3, is NAGVMQNPRHLVRRRGQEARLRCSPMKGHSHVYWYRQLPEEGLKFMVYLQKENIIDESGMPKERFSAEFPKEGPSILRIQQVVRGDSAAYFCASSPGSARYGYTFGSGTRLTVV.

The rearrangement uses TRBV4-2 and TRBJ1-6, with D maybe TRBD1 (5 bases). CDR3 size: 14 residues. Trimming removed 1 base from V and 8 bases from J, with 9 bases in between. Germline V CDR1 and CDR2: LGHNA, YNFKEQ. CDR3 bases: TGTGCCAGCAGCCAAGGACAGCGGGATTCACCCCTCCACTTT. Amino acids: CASSQGQRDSPLHF.

This clone came up a few times. J is TRBJ2-2 and V is TRBV7-6; D may be TRBD1 (5 bases). The germline V gene has CDR1 SGHVS and CDR2 FNYEAQ. This CDR3 has 14 residues. Deletions cut 2 bases from V and 4 bases from J, with 8 bases between. CDR3 DNA: TGTGCCAGCAGCTTAAGGACACTCACCGGGGAGCTGTTTTTT. It is translated as CASSLRTLTGELFF.

The chain combines TRBV4-1 with TRBJ2-3; perhaps TRBD2 as D (5 bases). Germline V lookup: CDR1 MGHRA, CDR2 YSYEKL. Trimming shortened V by 2 bases and J by 6 bases, and 9 bases separated the two germline ends. This CDR3 has 13 residues. CDR3 amino acids: CASSQKRSDTQYF. Here the CDR3 DNA reads TGCGCCAGCAGCCAAAAGCGGTCGGATACGCAGTATTTT.

The rearrangement joins TRBV11-2 to TRBJ2-5; unclear D gene. The CDR3 consists of 14 residues. V shed 2 bases and J shed 5 bases, with 12 bases lying between them. Germline V gene data show CDR1 as SGHAT and CDR2 as FQNNGV. The DNA of the CDR3 is TGTGCCAGCAGCTTAACTACCTTAAGTGAGACCCAGTACTTC. This gives the protein CASSLTTLSETQYF.

The chain carries TRBV5-1 and TRBJ1-2, with 9 bases fitting TRBD1. The CDR3 is 13 amino acids. Germline V gene lookup returns CDR1 SGHRS and CDR2 YFSETQ. Trimming removed 1 base from V and 11 bases from J; junction bases left unmatched: 6. The CDR3 nucleotides read TGCGCCAGCAGCTTGACAGGGGGCGAAGGGTACACCTTC. It specifies CASSLTGGEGYTF.

This chain connects TRBV7-2 to TRBJ1-5; unclear D gene. The CDR3 totals 15 residues. Trimming took 7 bases from V and 2 from J, leaving 15 bases between them. Germline CDR1 and CDR2: SGHTA and FQGNSA. The CDR3: CASNDQPGRNQPQHF. CDR3 coding DNA: TGTGCCAGCAACGATCAACCTGGCCGCAATCAGCCCCAGCATTTT.

This rearrangement joins TRBV6-5 to TRBJ1-4, with D unclear. The length of the CDR3 is 14 residues. Germline V gene lookup returns CDR1 MNHEY and CDR2 SVGAGI. The V end lost 4 bases, the J end lost 0 bases, and 6 bases lay between the germline ends. The CDR3 region has the DNA TGTGCCAGCAGTTTCAGGACAACTAATGAAAAACTGTTTTTT. Translated: CASSFRTTNEKLFF.

The chain recombines TRBV6-7 with TRBJ1-5; 7 bases match TRBD1. TRBV6-7 has ORF status, its function being uncertain. V was pared by 6 bases and J by 3 bases, with 11 bases of the junction left unmatched. The CDR3 spans 16 residues. The CDR3 loop is CASSREQGVDNQPQHF. The CDR3 DNA reads TGTGCCAGCAGCCGCGAGCAGGGGGTTGACAATCAGCCCCAGCATTTT.

The chain carries TRBV4-1 and TRBJ2-3; 8 bases match TRBD2. The J segment lost 1 base and the V segment lost 4 bases, leaving 1 base of the junction unmatched. The CDR3 extends over 14 amino acids. CDR1 is MGHRA, CDR2 YSYEKL, per germline. CDR3 sequence (DNA): TGCGCCAGCAGCCGAGCGGGGGGCACAGATACGCAGTATTTT. Encoded protein: CASSRAGGTDTQYF.

This clone appeared a single time. The gene calls are TRBV13 and TRBJ2-7; D possibly corresponds to TRBD1 (5 bases). Deletions cut 6 bases from V and 5 bases from J, with 17 bases between. This CDR3 region has 14 residues. Looked up from germline, CDR1 is PRHDT and CDR2 is FYEKMQ (reference sequence). The CDR3 DNA follows: TGTGCCAGCAGTCAGGGCCGGCCGAGTAACGAGCAGTACGTC. It codes for CASSQGRPSNEQYV.

The V gene is TRBV3-1 (or the pseudogene TRBV3-2), the J gene TRBJ1-5; 7 nucleotides agree with TRBD1. This CDR3 has 15 amino acids. With 5 bases clipped from V and 2 bases from J, the junction kept 6 bases outside the gene matches. Germline V lookup: CDR1 LGHDT, CDR2 YNNKEL (reference sequence). CDR3 DNA: TGTGCCAGCAGCTCTAGTGGACAGGGCAATCAGCCCCAGCATTTT. Encoded protein: CASSSSGQGNQPQHF.

The rearrangement links TRBV11-2 to TRBJ2-2; D is unresolved. The CDR3 runs to 14 residues. With 4 bases removed from V and 2 bases from J, the gap between germline ends came to 8 bases. Germline lookup yields CDR1 SGHAT and CDR2 FQNNGV. The chain's CDR3 is CASSSTDNTGELFF. CDR3 bases: TGTGCCAGCAGCTCTACAGATAACACCGGGGAGCTGTTTTTT.

The chain links TRBV29-1 to TRBJ1-1, with D possibly matching TRBD1 (5 bases). This CDR3 is 15 amino acids long. The V gene lost 1 base and the J gene lost 1 base, with 13 bases spanning the gap. Germline V gene sequence: CDR1 SQVTM, CDR2 ANQGSEA. The DNA of the CDR3 is TGCAGCGTTGAAGGGGACGGGGGTAGGAACACTGAAGCTTTCTTT. Its translation: CSVEGDGGRNTEAFF.

A few counts support this clone. The V and J genes are TRBV5-4 and TRBJ2-7; D is possibly TRBD2 (7 bases). This CDR3 has 14 residues. V lost 6 bases, J lost 5 bases, and 18 bases lay in between. Germline CDR1 and CDR2: SGHNT and YYREEE (reference sequence). The CDR3 spells CASISRGRVDEQYV. The CDR3 DNA is TGTGCCAGCATAAGTAGGGGGAGGGTGGACGAGCAGTACGTC.

The V gene is TRBV18, the J gene TRBJ2-6; D may be TRBD1 (6 bases). Trimming stripped 5 bases from V and 4 bases from J, with 24 bases between. Germline V gives CDR1 KGHSH, CDR2 LQKENI. The CDR3 runs 19 residues. The CDR3 sequence: CASSSYRDNHRAGANVLTF. Here the CDR3 DNA reads TGTGCCAGCTCATCGTACCGGGACAACCATCGTGCGGGGGCCAACGTCCTGACTTTC. The full variable domain, rest sourced from reference TRBV18 and TRBJ2-6, is NAGVMQNPRHLVRRRGQEARLRCSPMKGHSHVYWYRQLPEEGLKFMVYLQKENIIDESGMPKERFSAEFPKEGPSILRIQQVVRGDSAAYFCASSSYRDNHRAGANVLTFGAGSRLTVL.

The chain uses TRBV7-9 and TRBJ1-6; 7 nucleotides align to TRBD1. J lost 14 bases, V lost 0 bases, and 4 bases had no gene match. CDR1 is SEHNR and CDR2 is FQNEAQ in the germline V gene (reference sequence). The CDR3 contains 13 residues. The CDR3 DNA sequence: TGTGCCAGCAGCTTAGCTACAGGGGTCACCCTCCACTTT. Translating gives CASSLATGVTLHF.